The TCR beta chain under discussion was sequenced for a study of OX40 agonist ivuxolimab in advanced cancers. Study findings and constraints: Mean expanded clone counts were higher in CD8+ than CD4+ T cells.

As concerns this clone: Its antigen remains unidentified.

Trimming took 3 bases from V and 12 from J, leaving 24 bases between them. The CDR3 has 14 residues. The V gene's germline CDR1 is GTSNPN and CDR2 SVGIG (reference sequence). The table came from immunoSEQ multiplex PCR; TCRdb's copy has only in-frame clones and leaves some out. There are 85,000 to 95,000 clones in the sample; 89% occur only once, and under 0.35% lies in the top ten. The source is an adult with an advanced solid tumor such as melanoma, head and neck, liver or kidney cancer. This chain connects TRBV30 to TRBJ2-7; D may be TRBD1 or TRBD2 (7 bases each). The specimen comprised CD4+ or CD8+ T cells sorted from blood, sampled in a trial of the OX40 agonist ivuxolimab. Here the CDR3 reads CAWRWEGAKGQRYF. CDR3 nucleotide sequence: TGTGCCTGGAGGTGGGAGGGGGCGAAAGGTCAGCGGTACTTC.